This T cell receptor beta chain came from a study of cytomegalovirus exposure and HLA in healthy donors. The donors gave bone marrow, and they were healthy. Turning to this clone: What it binds is not known.

Points from the study as a whole: According to the study, roughly 180 TCR beta chains were cytomegalovirus-associated. Previous analysis showed most TCR beta V segments were productive about 87% or about 30% of the time.

V was clipped by 2 bases and J by 2 bases; unmatched bases: 6. The CDR3 runs 16 residues. Germline V CDR1 and CDR2: MGHDK, SYGVNS. Primers for the PCR totalled 60 Vbeta and 13 Jbeta. Some clones are missing from TCRdb's copy, which holds only in-frame ones; the method was immunoSEQ multiplex PCR. The data contain approximately 280,000 clones, over 85% of them singletons. Material: PBMCs. The gene calls are TRBV25-1 and TRBJ2-3, with 8 nucleotides matching TRBD2. The sequence was collected from a woman aged 18-30 years in good health and CMV-seronegative. The CDR3 here is CASSERGGGPTDTQYF. Written as DNA, the CDR3 is TGTGCCAGCAGTGAAAGGGGCGGGGGGCCCACAGATACGCAGTATTTT. Full variable domain (outside the CDR3, taken from reference TRBV25-1 and TRBJ2-3): EADIYQTPRYLVIGTGKKITLECSQTMGHDKMYWYQQDPGMELHLIHYSYGVNSTEKGDLSSESTVSRIRTEHFPLTLESARPSHTSQYLCASSERGGGPTDTQYFGPGTRLTVL.